Listed below are T cell receptor beta chains from one sample, sequenced in a study of cytomegalovirus exposure and HLA in healthy donors. Clones were sequenced by immunoSEQ multiplex PCR, and TCRdb holds only the in-frame ones, with some missing. The table shows about 130,000 clones, with around 70% occurring only once. Sequencing was done on a sample of PBMCs. The source of these receptors is a man aged 25-40 years in good health and CMV-seronegative. The CDR3 runs from the conserved cysteine through the conserved F or W. D genes are given only for firm matches. The size field is filled for only some rows; it gives once, few, many or a size class.

D gene	V gene	J gene	clone size	CDR3 protein	CDR3 DNA
-	TRBV6-5	TRBJ1-6	-	CASSYDGHRDLHF	TGTGCCAGCAGTTACGACGGCCATCGGGACCTCCACTTT
-	TRBV5-6	TRBJ1-2	-	CASSPSRLYGYTF	TGTGCCAGCAGCCCCTCCAGGCTCTATGGCTACACCTTC
TRBD2	TRBV28	TRBJ2-1	-	CASSGGLAGTNEQFF	TGTGCCAGCAGTGGGGGACTAGCGGGCACGAATGAGCAGTTCTTC
TRBD1	TRBV6-5	TRBJ2-5	-	CASSYSTGGLAQYF	TGTGCCAGCAGTTACTCCACAGGGGGTTTGGCCCAGTACTTC
-	TRBV7-2	TRBJ2-1	few	CASSSRKRNEQFF	TGTGCCAGCAGCTCCCGGAAGAGGAATGAGCAGTTCTTC
TRBD1	TRBV6-1	TRBJ1-5	-	CASSVPGQNQPQHF	TGTGCCAGCAGTGTACCGGGACAGAATCAGCCCCAGCATTTT
-	TRBV30	TRBJ1-5	-	CAWSPSYIQNQPQHF	TGTGCCTGGAGTCCCTCTTATATCCAGAATCAGCCCCAGCATTTT
-	TRBV7-8	TRBJ1-5	few	CASTRRGSNQPQHF	TGTGCCAGCACTCGCCGGGGGAGCAATCAGCCCCAGCATTTT
TRBD1	TRBV30	TRBJ2-2	-	CAWSRTGGGTGELFF	TGTGCCTGGAGTCGGACAGGGGGTGGAACCGGGGAGCTGTTTTTT
-	TRBV19	TRBJ2-7	few	CASSINRDIREQYF	TGTGCCAGTAGTATAAACAGGGATATCCGCGAGCAGTACTTC
-	TRBV5-1	TRBJ1-2	-	CASSLGDRGYGYTF	TGCGCCAGCAGCTTGGGGGATAGGGGGTATGGCTACACCTTC
-	TRBV4-3	TRBJ2-5	-	CASSPSLEAPITETQYF	TGCGCCAGCAGCCCCAGCCTAGAAGCACCTATTACGGAGACCCAGTACTTC
-	TRBV27	TRBJ2-5	-	CASSWGGLEETQYF	TGTGCCAGCAGTTGGGGAGGCCTCGAAGAGACCCAGTACTTC
TRBD1	TRBV5-4	TRBJ2-5	-	CASSAGTENLGAQYF	TGTGCCAGCAGCGCCGGGACAGAGAACCTAGGGGCCCAGTACTTC
TRBD2	TRBV4-2	TRBJ2-2	once	CASSPAFRGGSGELFF	TGTGCCAGCAGCCCGGCTTTTCGGGGAGGGTCCGGGGAGCTGTTTTTT
-	TRBV19	TRBJ1-2	-	CASSSPGHGYTF	TGTGCCAGTAGTAGCCCAGGGCATGGCTACACCTTC
TRBD1	TRBV2	TRBJ1-2	-	CASTTQGTGSRYGYTF	TGTGCCAGCACCACCCAGGGGACAGGGTCTCGCTATGGCTACACCTTC
-	TRBV6-6	TRBJ1-5	-	CASSYSTRVNQPQHF	TGTGCCAGCAGTTACTCTACCAGGGTAAATCAGCCCCAGCATTTT
TRBD1	TRBV27	TRBJ2-2	-	CASSLRGGTGNTGELFF	TGTGCCAGCAGTTTAAGGGGTGGGACAGGGAACACCGGGGAGCTGTTTTTT
-	TRBV11-2	TRBJ1-2	-	CASSHGDTNGYTF	TGTGCCAGCAGTCACGGGGATACCAATGGCTACACCTTC
-	TRBV7-3	TRBJ1-6	-	CASSLNPSAGLSPLHF	TGTGCCAGCAGCTTAAATCCATCGGCAGGGTTGTCACCCCTCCACTTT
TRBD1	TRBV6-6	TRBJ1-1	once	CASIRTGGATEAFF	TGTGCCAGCATTCGGACAGGGGGCGCCACTGAAGCTTTCTTT
-	TRBV11-3	TRBJ1-1	-	CASSPGLETEAFF	TGTGCCAGCAGCCCAGGGTTGGAAACTGAAGCTTTCTTT
-	TRBV28	TRBJ2-7	few	CASSSSRERYEQYF	TGTGCCAGCAGTTCTTCCCGGGAACGCTACGAGCAGTACTTC
-	TRBV7-2	TRBJ1-5	-	CASSLRWQQPQHF	TGTGCCAGCAGTCTTCGCTGGCAGCAGCCCCAGCATTTT
-	TRBV28	TRBJ1-1	-	CASSLSPRRSEAFF	TGTGCCAGCAGTTTAAGTCCCAGGCGCTCTGAAGCTTTCTTT
-	TRBV29-1	TRBJ1-2	-	CSVPLTGLPHYGYTF	TGCAGCGTTCCTTTGACAGGACTCCCCCACTATGGCTACACCTTC
TRBD2	TRBV11-3	TRBJ2-2	-	CASSFRGGTGELFF	TGTGCCAGCAGCTTCCGGGGGGGCACCGGGGAGCTGTTTTTT
-	TRBV30	TRBJ1-4	few	CAWGQTAEKLFF	TGTGCCTGGGGACAAACGGCTGAAAAACTGTTTTTT
TRBD1	TRBV5-3	TRBJ1-6	-	CARSSPGTERNYSPLHF	TGTGCCAGAAGCTCTCCCGGGACAGAACGAAATTATTCACCCCTCCACTTT
-	TRBV4-1	TRBJ1-6	-	CASSQGSGAPLHF	TGCGCCAGCAGCCAAGGTTCCGGGGCACCCCTCCACTTT
TRBD1	TRBV10-3	TRBJ2-3	once	CAIRGDRTTDTQYF	TGTGCCATCAGGGGGGACAGGACCACAGATACGCAGTATTTT
TRBD1	TRBV4-2	TRBJ1-2	-	CASSEWTRGADYGYTF	TGTGCCAGCAGCGAATGGACCAGGGGGGCGGACTATGGCTACACCTTC
TRBD1	TRBV7-9	TRBJ1-6	-	CASRAGTGGSYSPLHF	TGTGCCAGCAGGGCCGGGACAGGGGGCTCTTATTCACCCCTCCACTTT
-	TRBV7-8	TRBJ1-2	few	CASSLGVWRNSNYGYTF	TGTGCCAGCAGCTTAGGGGTATGGCGGAATTCTAACTATGGCTACACCTTC
-	TRBV30	TRBJ2-7	-	CASQGGSYEQYF	TGTGCCTCTCAAGGGGGCTCCTACGAGCAGTACTTC
TRBD1	TRBV2	TRBJ2-7	-	CASKITGTASYEQYF	TGTGCCAGCAAAATAACCGGGACAGCCTCCTACGAGCAGTACTTC
TRBD1	TRBV30	TRBJ1-3	-	CAWSAVPPIGQGRSGNTIYF	TGTGCCTGGAGTGCAGTACCTCCGATCGGACAGGGGCGCTCTGGAAACACCATATATTTT
TRBD1	TRBV29-1	TRBJ1-2	-	CGIPIPDRGIGYGYTF	TGCGGAATCCCGATCCCCGACAGGGGAATTGGCTATGGCTACACCTTC
TRBD1	TRBV13	TRBJ1-6	-	CASSTRQGADSPLHF	TGTGCCAGCAGCACCCGACAGGGAGCGGACTCACCCCTCCACTTT
-	TRBV28	TRBJ2-4	-	CASSVLRNIQYF	TGTGCCAGCAGTGTCCTGAGGAACATTCAGTACTTC
-	TRBV11-2	TRBJ1-1	-	CASSLLRQNTEAFF	TGTGCCAGCAGCTTGCTCCGACAAAACACTGAAGCTTTCTTT
-	TRBV29-1	TRBJ1-1	-	CSGYHRDTEAFF	TGCAGCGGATATCATAGAGACACTGAAGCTTTCTTT
-	TRBV30	TRBJ2-7	-	CAWGLSRDEQYF	TGTGCCTGGGGGCTAAGTCGGGATGAGCAGTACTTC
TRBD1	TRBV7-2	TRBJ2-7	once	CASSQTGGSFYEQYF	TGTGCCAGCAGCCAGACAGGGGGTAGTTTCTACGAGCAGTACTTC
-	TRBV23-1	TRBJ1-1	-	CACGWDTEAFF	TGCGCCTGCGGCTGGGACACTGAAGCTTTCTTT
-	TRBV4-2	TRBJ1-1	-	CASSQAIGQGITEAFF	TGTGCCAGCAGCCAAGCAATCGGGCAGGGAATCACTGAAGCTTTCTTT
-	TRBV11-2	TRBJ1-1	-	CASSLKFAGKNTEAFF	TGTGCCAGCAGCTTGAAGTTTGCAGGGAAGAACACTGAAGCTTTCTTT
-	TRBV5-1	TRBJ1-4	few	CASSLFLREKLFF	TGCGCCAGCAGCTTGTTTCTTCGGGAAAAACTGTTTTTT
-	TRBV6-4	TRBJ1-1	-	CASSDSSRGTEAFF	TGTGCCAGCAGTGACTCATCAAGGGGAACTGAAGCTTTCTTT
TRBD1	TRBV9	TRBJ2-5	-	CASSERTGRETQYF	TGTGCCAGCAGCGAACGGACAGGGAGAGAGACCCAGTACTTC
TRBD1	TRBV27	TRBJ1-4	-	CASSPPGQQAEKLFF	TGTGCCAGCAGTCCTCCGGGACAGCAAGCAGAAAAACTGTTTTTT
-	TRBV10-2	TRBJ2-3	once	CASSSPAADTQYF	TGCGCCAGCAGTTCCCCTGCGGCAGATACGCAGTATTTT
-	TRBV4-1	TRBJ1-5	-	CASSHLDQPRQPQHF	TGCGCCAGCAGCCACCTGGATCAACCGAGGCAGCCCCAGCATTTT
TRBD2	TRBV4-3	TRBJ2-1	-	CASSQQLAGHNEQFF	TGCGCCAGCAGCCAACAGCTAGCGGGGCACAATGAGCAGTTCTTC
TRBD2	TRBV7-2	TRBJ2-1	-	CASSLASGGSYNEQFF	TGTGCCAGCAGCTTAGCTAGCGGGGGCTCTTACAATGAGCAGTTCTTC
-	TRBV7-2	TRBJ1-2	-	CASSFEGYGYTF	TGTGCCAGCAGCTTCGAGGGCTATGGCTACACCTTC